This T cell receptor (beta chain) was recorded in a study of blood T cell repertoires in COVID-19. The wider study: The study drew acute and convalescent COVID-19 samples from the United States, Italy and Spain.

This clone appeared a few times. The ends were cut back, 6 bases at V and 1 base at J, with 9 bases in the middle. The CDR3 totals 13 residues. The germline gives CDR1 SGHVS, CDR2 FQNEAQ. Clones were sequenced by immunoSEQ multiplex PCR, and TCRdb holds only the in-frame ones, with some missing. The sample includes over 70,000 clones, approximately 71% of them seen just once. The sequencing input was peripheral blood. The chain couples TRBV7-8 to TRBJ1-1; D unresolved. This receptor was identified in a man aged 65-85 years with COVID-19, enrolled during active disease. This CDR3 reads CASRFAGNTEAFF. CDR3 sequence (DNA): TGTGCCAGCAGGTTCGCAGGGAACACTGAAGCTTTCTTT. The variable domain in full, with the rest retrieved from reference TRBV7-8 and TRBJ1-1, is GAGVSQSPRYKVAKRGQDVALRCDPISGHVSLFWYQQALGQGPEFLTYFQNEAQLDKSGLPSDRFFAERPEGSVSTLKIQRTQQEDSAVYLCASRFAGNTEAFFGQGTRLTVV.